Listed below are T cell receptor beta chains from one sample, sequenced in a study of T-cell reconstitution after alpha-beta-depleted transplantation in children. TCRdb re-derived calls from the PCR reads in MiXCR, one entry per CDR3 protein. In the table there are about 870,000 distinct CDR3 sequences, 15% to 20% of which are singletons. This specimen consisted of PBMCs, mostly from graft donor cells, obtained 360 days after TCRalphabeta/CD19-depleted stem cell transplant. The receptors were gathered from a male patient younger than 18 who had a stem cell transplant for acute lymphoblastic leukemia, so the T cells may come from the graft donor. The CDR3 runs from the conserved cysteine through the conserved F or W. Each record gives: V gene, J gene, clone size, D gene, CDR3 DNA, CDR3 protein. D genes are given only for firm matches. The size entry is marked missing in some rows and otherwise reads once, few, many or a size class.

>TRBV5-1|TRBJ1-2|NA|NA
TGCGCCAGCAGCTTGGGACAGGACAACTATGGCTACACCTTC
CASSLGQDNYGYTF
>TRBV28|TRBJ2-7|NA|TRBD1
TGTGCCAGCAGTTCGCTCGGGGGACAGGGGAAGTACGAGCAGTACTTC
CASSSLGGQGKYEQYF
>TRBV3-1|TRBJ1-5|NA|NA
TGTGCCAGCAGCGTGGGAGGATTCTATAGCAATCAGCCCCAGCATTTT
CASSVGGFYSNQPQHF
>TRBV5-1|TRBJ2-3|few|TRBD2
TGCGCCAGCAGCTTGGGAAGCGGGAGTACACGGGATACGCAGTATTTT
CASSLGSGSTRDTQYF
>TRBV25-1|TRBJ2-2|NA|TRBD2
TGTGCCAGCAGTGATCCAGGACTAGCGGGCAACACCGGGGAGCTGTTTTTT
CASSDPGLAGNTGELFF
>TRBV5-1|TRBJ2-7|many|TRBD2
TGCGCCAGCAGCGGAACCTATAGCGGGAGGTTCGCCTACGAGCAGTACTTC
CASSGTYSGRFAYEQYF
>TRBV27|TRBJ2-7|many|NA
TGTGCCAGCAGTTGGGGGAGCTCCTACGAGCAGTACTTC
CASSWGSSYEQYF
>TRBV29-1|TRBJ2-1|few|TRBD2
TGCAGCGTTGTGGGCGGGAGGTCCTACAATGAGCAGTTCTTC
CSVVGGRSYNEQFF
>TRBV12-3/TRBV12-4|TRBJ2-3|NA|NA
TGTGCCAGCAGTCCTCGAGGGGGGGGAGATACGCAGTATTTT
CASSPRGGGDTQYF
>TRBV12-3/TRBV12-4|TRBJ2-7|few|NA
TGTGCCAGCAGTCAAAGACAGACGATGCTTCCTGGGGAGCAGTACTTC
CASSQRQTMLPGEQYF
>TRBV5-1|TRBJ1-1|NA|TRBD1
TGCGCCAGCAGCTTGCCTGGGACAGGGGAGAACACTGAAGCTTTCTTT
CASSLPGTGENTEAFF
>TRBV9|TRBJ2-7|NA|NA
TGTGCCAGCAGCGTGGGTCACCTAGGCGAGCAGTACTTC
CASSVGHLGEQYF
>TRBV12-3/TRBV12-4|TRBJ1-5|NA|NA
TGTGCCAGCAGTTTAGAGGTTTGGGGGCCCCAGCATTTT
CASSLEVWGPQHF
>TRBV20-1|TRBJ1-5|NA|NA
TGCAGTGCTAGTAGTATCGGGGGCAATCAGCCCCAGCATTTT
CSASSIGGNQPQHF
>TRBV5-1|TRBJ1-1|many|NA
TGCGCCAGCAGCTCCTCCTGGGGGGTCCGGAACACTGAAGCTTTCTTT
CASSSSWGVRNTEAFF
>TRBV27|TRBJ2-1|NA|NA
TGTGCCAGCGCCTCGGGCCGTGTGGTGGGCAAGGGGAATCAGCAGTTCTTC
CASASGRVVGKGNQQFF
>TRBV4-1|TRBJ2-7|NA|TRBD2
TGCGCCAGCAGGGCTAGCGGGAATGTTGAGCAGTACTTC
CASRASGNVEQYF
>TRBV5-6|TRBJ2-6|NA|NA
TGTGCCAGCAGCTCAGGATTGGCCGCTCTCTCTGGGGCCAACGTCCTGACTTTC
CASSSGLAALSGANVLTF
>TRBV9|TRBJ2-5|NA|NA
TGTGCCAGCAGCGTCGCCGGGAAGCAAGAGACCCAGTACTTC
CASSVAGKQETQYF
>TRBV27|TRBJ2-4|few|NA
TGTGCCAGCAGTCCCAAGGGGGGACTAGCCAAAAACATTCAGTACTTC
CASSPKGGLAKNIQYF
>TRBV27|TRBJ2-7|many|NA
TGTGCCAGCAGTTTCGGGTCAGGTGTTTCCTACGAGCAGTACTTC
CASSFGSGVSYEQYF
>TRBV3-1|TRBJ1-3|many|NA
TGTGCCAGCAGCCAAGATTCGGGAAACACCATATATTTT
CASSQDSGNTIYF
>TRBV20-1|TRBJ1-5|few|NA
TGCAGTGCTCCCCGAGATGGCGCCCAGCCCCAGCATTTT
CSAPRDGAQPQHF
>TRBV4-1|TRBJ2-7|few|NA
TGCGCCAGCAGCCAAGAGGGGTTTGGGGAGCAGTACTTC
CASSQEGFGEQYF
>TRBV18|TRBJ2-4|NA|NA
TGTGCCAGCTCACCGGGGGCAGTCTTTTCCCATCAGTACTTC
CASSPGAVFSHQYF
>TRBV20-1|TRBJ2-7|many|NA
TGCAGTGCCCTGCCACAGGGATACGAGCAGTACTTC
CSALPQGYEQYF
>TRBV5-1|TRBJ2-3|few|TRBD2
TGCGCCAGCAGCGATGGACTAGCGGGAGGTTACACAGATACGCAGTATTTT
CASSDGLAGGYTDTQYF
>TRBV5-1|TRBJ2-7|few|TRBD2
TGCGCCAGCAGCTTGGATCTAGCGGGGATCTACGAGCAGTACTTC
CASSLDLAGIYEQYF
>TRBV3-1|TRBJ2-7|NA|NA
TGTGCCAGCAGCCAAGTCACAGGAGAACGACCTGGGGGCGAGCAGTACTTC
CASSQVTGERPGGEQYF
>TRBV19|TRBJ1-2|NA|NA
TGTGCCAGTAGTACGGGAAAATTTGGCTACACCTTC
CASSTGKFGYTF
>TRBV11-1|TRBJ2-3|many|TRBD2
TGTGCCAGCAGCCCGGAGCGGGAGGGGATTTATAGCACAGATACGCAGTATTTT
CASSPEREGIYSTDTQYF
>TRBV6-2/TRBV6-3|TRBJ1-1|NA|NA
TGTGCCAGCAGTCCGACGGGGCGCCTGAACACTGAAGCTTTCTTT
CASSPTGRLNTEAFF
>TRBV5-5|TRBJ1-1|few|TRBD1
TGTGCCAGCAGCAAATCGATTAGGGGGCGAATGAACACTGAAGCTTTCTTT
CASSKSIRGRMNTEAFF
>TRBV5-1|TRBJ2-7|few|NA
TGCGCCAGCAGCTTGGATGGCGGACCAGCCTACGAGCAGTACTTC
CASSLDGGPAYEQYF
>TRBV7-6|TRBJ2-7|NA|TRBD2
TGTGCCAGCAGCTTAGGTTCGACTAGCGGGAGGGGAGAGCAGTACTTC
CASSLGSTSGRGEQYF
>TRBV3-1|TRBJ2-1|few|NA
TGTGCCAGCAGCCAAAAGGGACGGCTCCCCTGGGACAATGAGCAGTTCTTC
CASSQKGRLPWDNEQFF
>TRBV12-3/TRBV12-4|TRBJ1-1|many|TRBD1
TGTGCCAGCACCGTACAGGGGAATGGGGCTTTCTTT
CASTVQGNGAFF
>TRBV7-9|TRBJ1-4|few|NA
TGTGCCAGCAGCCCACGGGGGATTAATGAAAAACTGTTTTTT
CASSPRGINEKLFF
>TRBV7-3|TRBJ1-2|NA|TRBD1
TGTGCCAGCAGCTTCCGACAGGGGAACTATGGCTACACCTTC
CASSFRQGNYGYTF
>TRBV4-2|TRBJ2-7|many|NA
TGTGCCAGCAGCCAAGAAAGCGGTTACTACGAGCAGTACTTC
CASSQESGYYEQYF
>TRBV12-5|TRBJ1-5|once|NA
TGTGCTAGTGGTCTCCCCCACAGCTCCCGGCGGCAGCCCCAGCATTTT
CASGLPHSSRRQPQHF
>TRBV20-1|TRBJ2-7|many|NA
TGCAGTGCTGAACTACCTGGGCCGTACGAGCAGTACTTC
CSAELPGPYEQYF
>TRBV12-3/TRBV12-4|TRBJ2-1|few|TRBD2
TGTGCCAGCAGTTTTGGAAGCGGGGGGAACAATGAGCAGTTCTTC
CASSFGSGGNNEQFF
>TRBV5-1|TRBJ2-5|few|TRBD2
TGCGCCAGCAGCTTGGGGCTACTAGCGGGAGATTTAGAGACCCAGTACTTC
CASSLGLLAGDLETQYF
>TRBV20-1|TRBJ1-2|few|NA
TGCAGTGCTAGAAGGCTGGGTGGCTACACCTTC
CSARRLGGYTF
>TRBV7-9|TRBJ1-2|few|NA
TGTGCCAGCAGCTTGGGGCGGTTCTATGGCTACACCTTC
CASSLGRFYGYTF
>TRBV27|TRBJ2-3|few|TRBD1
TGTGCCACCCAGACAGGGGTCTCATCAGATACGCAGTATTTT
CATQTGVSSDTQYF
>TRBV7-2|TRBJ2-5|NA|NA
TGTGCCAGCAGCTTGTCCAGGGTTGAGACCCAGTACTTC
CASSLSRVETQYF
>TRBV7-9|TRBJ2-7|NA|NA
TGTGCCAGCAGCACACCGCGCGGGTCGATCTCCTACGAGCAGTACTTC
CASSTPRGSISYEQYF
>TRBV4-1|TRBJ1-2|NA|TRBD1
TGCGCCAGCAGCCAAGGGACAGGGGGCGGCTACACCTTC
CASSQGTGGGYTF
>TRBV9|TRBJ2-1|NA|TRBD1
TGTGCCAGCAGCGTAGCTAAAGGGACAGGGCGATACAATGAGCAGTTCTTC
CASSVAKGTGRYNEQFF
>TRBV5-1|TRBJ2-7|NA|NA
TGCGCCAGCAGCACGGGTCCTGACTACGAGCAGTACTTC
CASSTGPDYEQYF
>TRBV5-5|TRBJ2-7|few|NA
TGTGCCAGCAGCTTGCGGCAGTACTACGAGCAGTACTTC
CASSLRQYYEQYF